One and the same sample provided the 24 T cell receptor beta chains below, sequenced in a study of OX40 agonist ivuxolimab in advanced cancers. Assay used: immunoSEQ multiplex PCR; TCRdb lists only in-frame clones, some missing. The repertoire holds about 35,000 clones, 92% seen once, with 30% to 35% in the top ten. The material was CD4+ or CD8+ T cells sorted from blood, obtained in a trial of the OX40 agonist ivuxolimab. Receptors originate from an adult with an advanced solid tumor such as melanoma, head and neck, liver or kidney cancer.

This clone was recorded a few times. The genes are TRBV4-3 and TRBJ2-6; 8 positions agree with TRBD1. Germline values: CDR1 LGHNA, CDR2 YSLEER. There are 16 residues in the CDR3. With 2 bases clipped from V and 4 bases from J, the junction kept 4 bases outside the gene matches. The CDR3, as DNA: TGCGCCAGCAGCCAATCGACAGGGGACGGGGCCAACGTCCTGACTTTC. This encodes CASSQSTGDGANVLTF.

This CDR3 reads CASSSQGGTYNEQFF. The CDR3 nucleotides read TGTGCCAGCAGTTCGCAGGGGGGAACCTACAATGAGCAGTTCTTC. The rearrangement joins TRBV27 to TRBJ2-1; tentative D call: TRBD1 (7 bases). The CDR3 loop spans 15 amino acids. Germline V gene sequence: CDR1 MNHEY, CDR2 SMNVEV (reference sequence). V lost 4 bases and J 2 bases, leaving 12 bases between the germline ends.

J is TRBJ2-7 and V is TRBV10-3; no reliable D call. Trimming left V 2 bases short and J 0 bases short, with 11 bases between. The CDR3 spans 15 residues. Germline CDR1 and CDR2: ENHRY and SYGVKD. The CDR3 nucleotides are TGTGCCATCAGTGAGCCGGGTTCCAGCTCCTACGAGCAGTACTTC. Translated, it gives CAISEPGSSSYEQYF.

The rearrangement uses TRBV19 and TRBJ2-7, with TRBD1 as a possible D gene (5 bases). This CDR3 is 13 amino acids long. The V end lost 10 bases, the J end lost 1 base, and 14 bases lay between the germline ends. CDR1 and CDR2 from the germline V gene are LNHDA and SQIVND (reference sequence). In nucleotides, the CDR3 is TGTGCCACAGGGCCCCAGGCATCCTACGAGCAGTACTTC. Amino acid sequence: CATGPQASYEQYF.

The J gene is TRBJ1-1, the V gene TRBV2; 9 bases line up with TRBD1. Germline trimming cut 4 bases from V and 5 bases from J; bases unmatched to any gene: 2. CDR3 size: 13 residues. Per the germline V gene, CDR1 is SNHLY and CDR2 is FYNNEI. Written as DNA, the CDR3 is TGTGCCAGCAGTGGACAGGGGGGGACTGAAGCTTTCTTT. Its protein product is CASSGQGGTEAFF.

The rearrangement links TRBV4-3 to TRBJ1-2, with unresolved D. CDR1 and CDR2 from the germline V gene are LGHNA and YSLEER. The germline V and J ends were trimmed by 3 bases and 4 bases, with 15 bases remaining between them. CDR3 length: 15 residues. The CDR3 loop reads CASSQLLDGSYGYTF. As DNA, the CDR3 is TGCGCCAGCAGCCAGTTATTGGACGGGTCCTATGGCTACACCTTC.

CDR3 region: CATSVRTDYNEQFF. The CDR3 nucleotides are TGTGCCACCAGCGTAAGGACAGATTACAATGAGCAGTTCTTC. The chain combines TRBV15 with TRBJ2-1; the D gene is possibly TRBD1 (6 bases). Looked up from germline, CDR1 is LNHNV and CDR2 is YYDKDF (reference sequence). Trimming shortened V by 5 bases and J by 4 bases, and 12 bases separated the two germline ends. This CDR3 has 14 amino acids.

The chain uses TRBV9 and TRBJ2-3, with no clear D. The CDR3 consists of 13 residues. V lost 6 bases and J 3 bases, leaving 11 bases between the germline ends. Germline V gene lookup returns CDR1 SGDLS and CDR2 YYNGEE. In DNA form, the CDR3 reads TGTGCCAGCACCCAAGGGCTAACAGATACGCAGTATTTT. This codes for CASTQGLTDTQYF. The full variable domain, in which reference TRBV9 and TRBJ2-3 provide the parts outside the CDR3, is DSGVTQTPKHLITATGQRVTLRCSPRSGDLSVYWYQQSLDQGLQFLIQYYNGEERAKGNILERFSAQQFPDLHSELNLSSLELGDSALYFCASTQGLTDTQYFGPGTRLTVL.

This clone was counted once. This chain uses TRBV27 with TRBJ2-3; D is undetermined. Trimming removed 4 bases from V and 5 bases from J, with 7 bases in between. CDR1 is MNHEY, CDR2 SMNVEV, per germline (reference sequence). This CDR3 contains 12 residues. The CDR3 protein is CASSSVVDTQYF. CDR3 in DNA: TGTGCCAGCAGTTCTGTGGTAGATACGCAGTATTTT.

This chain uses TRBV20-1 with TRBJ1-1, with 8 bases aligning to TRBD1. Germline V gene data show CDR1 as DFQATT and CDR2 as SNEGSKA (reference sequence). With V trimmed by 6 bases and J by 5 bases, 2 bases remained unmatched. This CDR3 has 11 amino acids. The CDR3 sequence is CSANRGTEAFF. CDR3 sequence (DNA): TGCAGTGCAAACAGGGGGACTGAAGCTTTCTTT.

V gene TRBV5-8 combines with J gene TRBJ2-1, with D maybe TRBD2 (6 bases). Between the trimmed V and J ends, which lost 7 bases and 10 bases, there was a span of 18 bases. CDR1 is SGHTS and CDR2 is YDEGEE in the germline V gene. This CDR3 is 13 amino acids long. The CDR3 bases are TGTGCCAGCTCCCCCGGGTCGGGGGTAGAGCAGTTCTTC. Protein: CASSPGSGVEQFF.

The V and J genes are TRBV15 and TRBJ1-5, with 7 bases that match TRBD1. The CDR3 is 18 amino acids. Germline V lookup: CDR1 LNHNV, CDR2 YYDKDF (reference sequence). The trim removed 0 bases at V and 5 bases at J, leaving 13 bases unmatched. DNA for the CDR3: TGTGCCACCAGCAGAGACCCCGGACAGGTCAGGTTAGATCAGCCCCAGCATTTT. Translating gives CATSRDPGQVRLDQPQHF.

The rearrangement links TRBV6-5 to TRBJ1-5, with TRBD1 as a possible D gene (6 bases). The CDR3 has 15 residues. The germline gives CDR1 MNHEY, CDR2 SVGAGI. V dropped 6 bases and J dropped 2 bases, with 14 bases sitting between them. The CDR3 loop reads CASRDRIEGNQPQHF. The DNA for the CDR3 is TGTGCCAGCAGAGACAGGATTGAGGGCAATCAGCCCCAGCATTTT.

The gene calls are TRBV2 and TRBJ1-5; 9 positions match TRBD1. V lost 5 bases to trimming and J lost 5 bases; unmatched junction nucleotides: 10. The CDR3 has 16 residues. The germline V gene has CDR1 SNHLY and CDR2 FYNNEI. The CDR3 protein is CASSKGQGHSYQPQHF. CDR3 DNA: TGTGCCAGCAGTAAAGGACAGGGGCATTCCTATCAGCCCCAGCATTTT.

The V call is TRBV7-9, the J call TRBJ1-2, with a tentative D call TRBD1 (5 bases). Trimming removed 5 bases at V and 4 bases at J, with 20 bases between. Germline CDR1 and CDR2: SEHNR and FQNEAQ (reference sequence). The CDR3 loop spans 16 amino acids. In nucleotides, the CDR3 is TGTGCCAGCAGCCTATCGTGGGGCCTCGAGGCCTATGGCTACACCTTC. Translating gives CASSLSWGLEAYGYTF. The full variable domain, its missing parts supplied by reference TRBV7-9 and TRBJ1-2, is DTGVSQNPRHKITKRGQNVTFRCDPISEHNRLYWYRQTLGQGPEFLTYFQNEAQLEKSRLLSDRFSAERPKGSFSTLEIQRTEQGDSAMYLCASSLSWGLEAYGYTFGSGTRLTVV.

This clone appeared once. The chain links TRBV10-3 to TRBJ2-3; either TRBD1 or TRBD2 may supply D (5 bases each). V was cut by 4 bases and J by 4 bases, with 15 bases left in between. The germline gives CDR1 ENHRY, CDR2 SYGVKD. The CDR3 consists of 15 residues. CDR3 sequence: CAISGDGPGADTQYF. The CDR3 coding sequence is TGTGCCATCAGTGGGGACGGTCCAGGTGCAGATACGCAGTATTTT.

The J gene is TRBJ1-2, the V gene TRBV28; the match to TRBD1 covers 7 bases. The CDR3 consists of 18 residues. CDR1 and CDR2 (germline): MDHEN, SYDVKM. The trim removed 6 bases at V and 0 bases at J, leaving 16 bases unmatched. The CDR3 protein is CASRPQSVRDRPNYGYTF. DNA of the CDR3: TGTGCCAGCAGACCACAAAGCGTCCGGGACAGACCTAACTATGGCTACACCTTC.

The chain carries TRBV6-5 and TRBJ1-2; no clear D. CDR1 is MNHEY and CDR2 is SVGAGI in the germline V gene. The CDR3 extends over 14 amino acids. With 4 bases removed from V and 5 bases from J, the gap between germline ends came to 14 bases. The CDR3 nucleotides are TGTGCCAGCAGTTCCCTAGAAGGGATTTATGGCTACACCTTC. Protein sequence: CASSSLEGIYGYTF.

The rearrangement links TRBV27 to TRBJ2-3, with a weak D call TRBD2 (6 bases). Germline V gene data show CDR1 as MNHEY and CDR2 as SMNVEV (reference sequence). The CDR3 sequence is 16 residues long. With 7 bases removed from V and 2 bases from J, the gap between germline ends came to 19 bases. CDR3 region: CASTPVGGGVTDTQYF. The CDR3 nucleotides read TGTGCCAGCACCCCTGTAGGAGGAGGGGTCACAGATACGCAGTATTTT.

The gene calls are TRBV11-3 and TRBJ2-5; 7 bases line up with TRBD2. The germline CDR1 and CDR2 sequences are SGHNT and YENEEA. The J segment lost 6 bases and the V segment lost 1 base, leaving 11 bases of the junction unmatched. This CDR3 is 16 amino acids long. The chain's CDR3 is CASSLVLREPEKTQYF. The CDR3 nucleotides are TGTGCCAGCAGCTTAGTTTTGCGGGAGCCCGAAAAGACCCAGTACTTC.

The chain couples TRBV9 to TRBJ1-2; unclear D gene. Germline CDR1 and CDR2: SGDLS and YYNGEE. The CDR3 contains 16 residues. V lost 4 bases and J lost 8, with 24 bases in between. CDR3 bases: TGTGCCAGCAGCCACTCGAGAACGAACCGGTTGGGGGGCTACACCTTC. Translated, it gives CASSHSRTNRLGGYTF.

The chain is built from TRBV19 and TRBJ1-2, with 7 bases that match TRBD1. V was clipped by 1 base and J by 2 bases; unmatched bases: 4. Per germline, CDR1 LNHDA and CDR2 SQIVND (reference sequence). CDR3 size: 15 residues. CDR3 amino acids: CASSIVETGNYGYTF. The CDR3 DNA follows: TGTGCCAGTAGTATAGTCGAGACAGGGAACTATGGCTACACCTTC.

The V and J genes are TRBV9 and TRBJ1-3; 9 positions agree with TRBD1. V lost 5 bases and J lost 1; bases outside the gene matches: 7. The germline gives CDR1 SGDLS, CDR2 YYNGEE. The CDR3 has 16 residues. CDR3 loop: CASRSGTGISGNTIYF. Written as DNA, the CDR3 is TGTGCCAGCAGATCCGGGACAGGGATATCTGGAAACACCATATATTTT.

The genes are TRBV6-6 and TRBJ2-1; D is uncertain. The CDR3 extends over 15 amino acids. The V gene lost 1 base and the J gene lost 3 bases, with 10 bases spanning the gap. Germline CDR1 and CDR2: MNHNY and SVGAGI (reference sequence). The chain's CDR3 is CASSYLGPLYNEQFF. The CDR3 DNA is TGTGCCAGCAGTTACTTAGGGCCTCTCTACAATGAGCAGTTCTTC.